Below are 17 T cell receptor beta chains sequenced from a single sample in a study of cytomegalovirus exposure and HLA in healthy donors. Amplification used 60 Vbeta primers and 13 Jbeta primers. Some clones are missing from TCRdb's copy, which holds only in-frame ones; the method was immunoSEQ multiplex PCR. The table records over 150,000 clones, 80% to 90% of them present only once. The source material was PBMCs. The receptors here all came from a man in his fifties in good health and CMV-seropositive.

In DNA form, the CDR3 reads TGTGCCAGCAGCTCCAGGGTGGGCACCTACGAGCAGTACTTC. Its translation: CASSSRVGTYEQYF. The V and J genes are TRBV7-2 and TRBJ2-7; possible D gene TRBD1, 5 bases. Trimming stripped 4 bases from V and 2 bases from J, with 12 bases between. Germline values: CDR1 SGHTA, CDR2 FQGNSA. This CDR3 has 14 amino acids.

The chain employs TRBV5-4 and TRBJ2-5; D perhaps matches TRBD1 (7 bases). The length of the CDR3 is 16 residues. The V end was cut by 3 bases, the J end by 2 bases, with 17 bases between. Germline V lookup: CDR1 SGHNT, CDR2 YYREEE (reference sequence). CDR3 sequence (DNA): TGTGCCAGCAGCTCCGGAGAGGGGGCGGGGCAAGAGACCCAGTACTTC. The encoded protein is CASSSGEGAGQETQYF.

The chain uses TRBV4-1 and TRBJ1-2; a possible D gene is TRBD1 (5 bases). The germline V and J ends were trimmed by 3 bases and 4 bases, with 12 bases remaining between them. The CDR3 is 14 residues long. The germline CDR1 and CDR2 sequences are MGHRA and YSYEKL. The CDR3 sequence is CASSHIDSSYGYTF. In nucleotides, the CDR3 is TGCGCCAGCAGCCACATAGACAGCTCCTATGGCTACACCTTC.

The chain recombines TRBV7-9 with TRBJ1-2; perhaps TRBD1 as D (5 bases). V lost 6 bases and J lost 6, with 14 bases in between. There are 13 residues in the CDR3. Per the germline V gene, CDR1 is SEHNR and CDR2 is FQNEAQ (reference sequence). The CDR3 region is CASRTGDLNGYTF. As DNA, the CDR3 is TGTGCCAGCAGAACAGGCGATTTGAATGGCTACACCTTC. Full variable domain (outside the CDR3, taken from reference TRBV7-9 and TRBJ1-2): DTGVSQNPRHKITKRGQNVTFRCDPISEHNRLYWYRQTLGQGPEFLTYFQNEAQLEKSRLLSDRFSAERPKGSFSTLEIQRTEQGDSAMYLCASRTGDLNGYTFGSGTRLTVV.

V is TRBV28 and J is TRBJ1-4; no definite D call. V was shortened by 5 bases and J by 0 bases, with 19 bases between the two germline ends. Per the germline V gene, CDR1 is MDHEN and CDR2 is SYDVKM. The CDR3 has 18 amino acids. The CDR3 bases are TGTGCCAGCAGTCGTGGTAGAGGGAGGTTAACAACTAATGAAAAACTGTTTTTT. Protein product: CASSRGRGRLTTNEKLFF.

The chain carries TRBV5-6 and TRBJ2-1, with TRBD2 identical over 10 bases. Trimming cost V 3 bases and J 6 bases; bases outside gene matches: 12. The germline gives CDR1 SGHDT, CDR2 YYEEEE. This CDR3 has 17 amino acids. The CDR3: CASSSPRGSGGANEQFF. For the CDR3, the DNA is TGTGCCAGCAGCTCCCCCCGGGGGAGCGGGGGGGCCAATGAGCAGTTCTTC.

This chain links TRBV14 with TRBJ2-3, with D unresolved. V was pared by 0 bases and J by 2 bases, with 12 bases between. This CDR3 has 16 amino acids. Germline V lookup: CDR1 SGHDN, CDR2 FVKESK. CDR3: CASSQDLAEPTDTQYF. The CDR3 region has the DNA TGTGCCAGCAGCCAAGATCTCGCGGAACCCACAGATACGCAGTATTTT.

The chain is built from TRBV29-1 and TRBJ2-2, with D possibly matching TRBD1 (5 bases). CDR1 is SQVTM, CDR2 ANQGSEA, per germline. The CDR3 spans 13 residues. V was cut by 5 bases and J by 5 bases, with 12 bases left in between. CDR3 loop: CSVIQGGTGELFF. CDR3 DNA: TGCAGCGTTATCCAGGGCGGTACCGGGGAGCTGTTTTTT.

This clone was observed a few times. The gene calls are TRBV6-1 and TRBJ2-6; no firm D call. V lost 6 bases and J lost 0, with 9 bases in between. Looked up from germline, CDR1 is MNHNS and CDR2 is SASEGT. The CDR3 extends over 15 amino acids. The CDR3 loop reads CASRGRFSGANVLTF. In nucleotides, the CDR3 is TGTGCCAGCAGGGGCAGGTTCTCTGGGGCCAACGTCCTGACTTTC.

V gene TRBV19 combines with J gene TRBJ2-1, with 12 positions matching TRBD2. The CDR3 is 17 residues long. Germline values: CDR1 LNHDA, CDR2 SQIVND (reference sequence). Germline trimming cut 6 bases from V and 7 bases from J; bases unmatched to any gene: 13. CDR3 region: CASRGLEASGRGNEQFF. In DNA form, the CDR3 reads TGTGCCAGTAGGGGGCTCGAGGCTAGCGGGAGGGGAAATGAGCAGTTCTTC.

CDR3 nucleotide sequence: TGTGCCAGCAATAAAGAGGGCTCCTACGAGCAGTACTTC. It translates to CASNKEGSYEQYF. The chain joins TRBV28 to TRBJ2-7; a possible D gene is TRBD2 (5 bases). Trimming left V 7 bases short and J 0 bases short, with 10 bases between. The CDR3 has 13 amino acids. Germline V CDR1 and CDR2: MDHEN, SYDVKM.

This clone appeared a few times. One junction end disagrees with the germline gene, perhaps due to a read error. The chain combines TRBV6-1 with TRBJ2-5, with 11 bases identical to TRBD2. The CDR3 loop spans 15 amino acids. Germline values: CDR1 MNHNS, CDR2 SASEGT. In DNA form, the CDR3 reads TGTGCCATCAGTTCGCAACTAGCGGGAGAAGAGACCCAGTACTTC. Its protein product is CAISSQLAGEETQYF.

This sequence joins TRBV2 and TRBJ2-3; 9 bases agree with TRBD2. Unmatched junction bases numbered 7, after V lost 1 base and J lost 5 bases. Looked up from germline, CDR1 is SNHLY and CDR2 is FYNNEI. This CDR3 has 16 residues. CDR3 sequence reads: CASSEGAGGVRDTQYF. CDR3 sequence (DNA): TGTGCCAGCAGTGAAGGGGCGGGGGGGGTCCGAGATACGCAGTATTTT.

The chain recombines TRBV6-5 with TRBJ2-7; 12 bases map to TRBD1. The V gene end was trimmed by 10 bases and the J gene end by 4 bases; junction bases not matched to a gene: 8. Germline lookup yields CDR1 MNHEY and CDR2 SVGAGI. The CDR3 has 14 amino acids. This CDR3 is CATTPGQGAYEQYF. Written as DNA, the CDR3 is TGTGCCACCACTCCGGGACAGGGGGCTTACGAGCAGTACTTC.

For this clone: A junction boundary mismatches the germline segment, possibly from a read error. This chain connects TRBV18 to TRBJ2-1; 10 bases map to TRBD2. This CDR3 is 16 amino acids long. Germline V gene sequence: CDR1 KGHSH, CDR2 LQKENI. CDR3 coding DNA: TGTGCCAGCCCACCCAGTAGCGGGAGGAACAACAATGAGCAGTTCTTC. Translation: CASPPSSGRNNNEQFF.

This clone was seen only once. The chain recombines TRBV5-8 with TRBJ2-2; 8 bases align to TRBD2. The length of the CDR3 is 15 residues. V was clipped by 2 bases and J by 6 bases; unmatched bases: 6. The germline gives CDR1 SGHTS, CDR2 YDEGEE. CDR3 coding DNA: TGTGCCAGCAGCTTAAGCGGGGGTGGCGCCGGGGAGCTGTTTTTT. It is translated as CASSLSGGGAGELFF. Variable domain in full (rest from reference TRBV5-8 and TRBJ2-2): EAGVTQSPTHLIKTRGQQATLRCSPISGHTSVYWYQQALGLGLQFLLWYDEGEERNRGNFPPRFSGRQFPNYSSELNVNALELEDSALYLCASSLSGGGAGELFFGEGSRLTVL.

This chain's CDR3 is CASSLSEGNQPQHF. Written as DNA, the CDR3 is TGTGCCAGCAGCTTAAGCGAGGGCAATCAGCCCCAGCATTTT. V is TRBV7-6 and J is TRBJ1-5; D is ambiguous. V lost 2 bases, J lost 2 bases, and 7 bases lay in between. Per germline, CDR1 SGHVS and CDR2 FNYEAQ. The CDR3 is 14 residues long.